The entry that follows covers one TCR beta chain sequence. Germline-derived CDR1 and CDR2 are SGHRS and YFSETQ. The CDR3 runs 14 residues. V was cut by 2 bases and J by 9 bases, with 15 bases left in between. Full-length variable regions came from constant-region reverse primers plus semi-nested Nested Universal Primer A PCR. TCRdb re-called the 5' RACE reads through MiXCR, storing one row per CDR3 protein. Among 40,000 to 65,000 distinct CDR3 sequences, more than 20% were seen once, and the ten largest hold approximately 3.4%. The sequence was collected from a female donor with breast cancer. Sequencing used tumor-infiltrating naive CD4+ T cells sorted from the breast tumor. Noted subset: naive CD4+ T cells, CD4+CD45RA+CD25-. This chain uses TRBV5-1 with TRBJ2-1, with a weak D call TRBD2 (6 bases). The CDR3 loop reads CASSLRLPGGEQFF. CDR3 nucleotide sequence: TGCGCCAGCAGCTTACGGCTCCCCGGGGGTGAGCAGTTCTTC.